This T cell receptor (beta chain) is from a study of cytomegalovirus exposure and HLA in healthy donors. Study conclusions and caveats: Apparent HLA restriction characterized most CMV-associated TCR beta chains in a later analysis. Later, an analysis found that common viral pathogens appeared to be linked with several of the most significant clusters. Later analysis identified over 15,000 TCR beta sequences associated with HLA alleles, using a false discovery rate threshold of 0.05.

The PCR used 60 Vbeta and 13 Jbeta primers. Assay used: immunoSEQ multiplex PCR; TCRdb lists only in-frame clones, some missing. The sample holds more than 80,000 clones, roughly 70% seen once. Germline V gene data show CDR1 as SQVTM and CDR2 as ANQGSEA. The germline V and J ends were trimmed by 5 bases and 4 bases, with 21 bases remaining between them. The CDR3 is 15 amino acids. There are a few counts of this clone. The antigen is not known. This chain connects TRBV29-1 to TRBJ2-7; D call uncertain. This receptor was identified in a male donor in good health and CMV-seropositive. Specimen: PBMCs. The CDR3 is CSVRQPGRSNYEQYF. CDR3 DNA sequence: TGCAGCGTTCGTCAACCAGGTCGAAGTAATTACGAGCAGTACTTC.